The TCR beta chain under discussion was sequenced for a study of T cell responses to AZD1222 COVID-19 vaccine. General study results and limits: Baseline serostatus was positive in only a handful of AZD1222 recipients.

Here immunoSEQ multiplex PCR was the method, and the copy in TCRdb shows in-frame clones only, minus some. The table lists about 84,000 clones, roughly 85% of them singletons. The CDR3 sequence is 13 residues long. J lost 7 bases, V lost 5 bases, and 5 bases had no gene match. Notes on this clone: Antigen specificity is unknown.

This clonotype was sampled from an adult in good health. Here the sequenced sample was peripheral blood, taken on day 0 of AZD1222 vaccination. The rearrangement links TRBV12-3 or TRBV12-4 to TRBJ2-1; TRBD1 agrees at 7 bases. The CDR3 sequence: CASSKGQFNEQFF. CDR3 DNA sequence: TGTGCCAGCAGTAAGGGACAGTTTAATGAGCAGTTCTTC.